The rows below give T cell receptor beta chains drawn from one sample of a study of T cells after somatic rescue of genetic block. The assay was immunoSEQ multiplex PCR, and TCRdb's table has in-frame clones only and misses some. This repertoire shows some 14,000 clones, roughly 72% found once; its top ten account for under 25%. The sequenced sample consisted of peripheral blood mononuclear cells (PBMCs). These receptor sequences come from a boy younger than 18. Both conserved end residues are trimmed from each CDR3. The order of the fields is clone size, D gene, V gene, CDR3 protein. D genes are given only for firm matches. Size is omitted from some rows. Given values are once, few, many or a class for expanded clones.

>-|TRBD2|TRBV15
ATSKTLLAANYEQY
>-|-|TRBV21-1
ASSPYRPRFGGYT
>-|-|TRBV10-3
AISVGGNTEAF
>medium-sized|TRBD2|TRBV5-1
ASSLGLADAYEQY
>-|-|TRBV7-9
ASSLETPYEQY
>-|-|TRBV9
ASKKLAKNIQY
>-|TRBD1|TRBV30
AWMDRAEAF
>-|TRBD1|TRBV6-5
ASSYAQGAGGYT
>-|-|TRBV21-1
ASSKALKGIRTGELF
>-|-|TRBV11-2
ASSLVSGTTGELF
>once|-|TRBV28
ASYSSYNSPLH
>-|TRBD1|TRBV11-2
ASSKSGTGKETQY
>once|TRBD1|TRBV23-1
ASIPLPGQGTNEQF
>-|-|TRBV9
ASSVRVWTDTQY
>few|-|TRBV21-1
ASSPPAPWGNQPQH
>-|-|TRBV6-6
ASALPGGFNSPLH
>-|TRBD1|TRBV2
ASITGVGYNEQF
>-|-|TRBV19
ASSIGYSVDSYEQY
>-|TRBD1|TRBV27
ASSLDRGRNSPLH
>-|-|TRBV30
AWSVQGRGGSNQPQH
>-|-|TRBV19
ASSIKTGGEKLF
>-|TRBD2|TRBV5-4
ASSVSGVVDTQY
>-|-|TRBV5-1
ASSRGRDYGYT
>-|TRBD1|TRBV10-3
AIKGQGNTGELF
>-|-|TRBV2
ASTGRTATKNIQY
>few|TRBD1|TRBV25-1
ASRSGQGFYSGNTIY
>-|TRBD2|TRBV5-3
ARSLAPGTSTKETQY
>-|-|TRBV29-1
SVGLGSYGYT
>-|-|TRBV18
ASSPQGSEQF
>-|-|TRBV5-7
ATWKAGITYEQY
>-|-|TRBV9
ASSVDMGSGNTIY